The following is a TCR beta chain sequence with its context. As yet, its antigen is unknown. The sample is drawn from a study of OX40 agonist ivuxolimab in advanced cancers. Whole-study context: One patient with hepatocellular carcinoma and two with cutaneous melanoma, three in all, had partial responses. Study-level findings and limits: The study observed clonal expansion of CD4+ and CD8+ blood T cells by week 6 at 0.1 to 3.0 mg/kg. Expanded clones tended on average to be more numerous among CD8+ T cells than CD4+.

The CDR3 is 14 amino acids. Germline V gives CDR1 MDHEN, CDR2 SYDVKM. Autoimmune disease history or systemic immunosuppression disqualified patients. Generated by immunoSEQ multiplex PCR, the TCRdb table keeps only in-frame clones and is missing some. The sample has approximately 10,000 clones, 77% seen once. This sample comprised CD4+ or CD8+ T cells sorted from blood, obtained in a trial of the OX40 agonist ivuxolimab. The TCR sequence derives from an adult with an advanced solid tumor such as melanoma, head and neck, liver or kidney cancer. The genes are TRBV28 and TRBJ2-5; D remains ambiguous. The DNA end is a closer match to TRBJ2-7, so the J assignment may be wrong. CDR3 sequence: CASSLIGLTYEQYF. For the CDR3, the DNA is TGTGCCAGCAGTTTGATAGGGTTGACCTACGAGCAGTACTTC.